The T cell receptor (beta chain) described here comes from a study of T cells in women clearing cervical HPV infection. Study in general: Cases: HPV16-related CIN3 or worse on histology, 2 invasive cancers.

The CDR3 extends over 14 amino acids. Germline loops: CDR1 GTSNPN, CDR2 SVGIG (reference sequence). V was shortened by 4 bases and J by 4 bases, with 14 bases between the two germline ends. The data were produced by immunoSEQ multiplex PCR, yet TCRdb's version contains in-frame clones alone and is incomplete. In all, the sample yields about 25,000 clones. Points on this clone: The CDR3 end falls 3 residues outside the read, so it is completed with the germline J gene.

The genes are TRBV30 and TRBJ1-3; D gene ambiguous. This TCR derives from a woman aged 18-70 years with a cervical HPV16 infection that either progressed to CIN3+ or cleared (not recorded which). The specimen sequenced was blood buffy coat. The DNA read from the CDR3 is TGTGCCTGGACATCCGACATTTTAGGAAACACC. Amino acid sequence: CAWTSDILGNT. The entire CDR3 reads CAWTSDILGNTIYF. Using reference TRBV30 and TRBJ1-3 for the parts outside the CDR3, the full variable domain is SQTIHQWPATLVQPVGSPLSLECTVEGTSNPNLYWYRQAAGRGLQLLFYSVGIGQISSEVPQNLSASRPQDRQFILSSKKLLLSDSGFYLCAWTSDILGNTIYFGEGSWLTVV.